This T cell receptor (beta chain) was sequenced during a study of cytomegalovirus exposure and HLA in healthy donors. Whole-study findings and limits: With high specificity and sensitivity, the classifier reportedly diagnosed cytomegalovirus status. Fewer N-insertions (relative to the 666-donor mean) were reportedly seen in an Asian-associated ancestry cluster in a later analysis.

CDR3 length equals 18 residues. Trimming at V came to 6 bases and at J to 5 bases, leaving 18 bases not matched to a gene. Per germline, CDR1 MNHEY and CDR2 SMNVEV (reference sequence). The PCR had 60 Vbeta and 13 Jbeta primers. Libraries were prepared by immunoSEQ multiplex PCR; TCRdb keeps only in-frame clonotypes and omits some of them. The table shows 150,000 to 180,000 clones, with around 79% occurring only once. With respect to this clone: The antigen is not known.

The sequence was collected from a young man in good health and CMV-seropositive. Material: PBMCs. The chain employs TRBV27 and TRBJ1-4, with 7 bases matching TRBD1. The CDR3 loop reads CASRPGIDRVIENEKLFF. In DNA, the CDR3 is TGTGCCAGCAGACCCGGAATCGACAGGGTGATTGAAAATGAAAAACTGTTTTTT. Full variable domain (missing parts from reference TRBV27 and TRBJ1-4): EAQVTQNPRYLITVTGKKLTVTCSQNMNHEYMSWYRQDPGLGLRQIYYSMNVEVTDKGDVPEGYKVSRKEKRNFPLILESPSPNQTSLYFCASRPGIDRVIENEKLFFGSGTQLSVL.